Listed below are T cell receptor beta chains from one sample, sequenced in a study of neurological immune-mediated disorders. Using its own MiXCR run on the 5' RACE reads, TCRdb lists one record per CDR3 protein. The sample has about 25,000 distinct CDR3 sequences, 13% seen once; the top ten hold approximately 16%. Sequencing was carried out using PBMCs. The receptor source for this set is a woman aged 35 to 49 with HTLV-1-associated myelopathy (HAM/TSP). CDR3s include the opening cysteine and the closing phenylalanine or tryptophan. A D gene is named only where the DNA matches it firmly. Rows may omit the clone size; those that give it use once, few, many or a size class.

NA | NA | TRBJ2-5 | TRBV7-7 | TGTGCCAGCAGCACGACAGTCCAAGAGACCCAGTACTTC | CASSTTVQETQYF
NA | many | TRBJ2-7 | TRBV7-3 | TGTGCCAGCAGCCCGGCGGGTTTCGGCGAGCAGTACTTC | CASSPAGFGEQYF
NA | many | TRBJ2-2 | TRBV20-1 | TGCAGTGCTAGGAGGGCGGGGGCCATGAACACCGGGGAGCTGTTTTTT | CSARRAGAMNTGELFF
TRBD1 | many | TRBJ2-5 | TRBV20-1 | TGCAGTGCTAGTAACGGACAGGTCTTACGGAAAGAGACCCAGTACTTC | CSASNGQVLRKETQYF
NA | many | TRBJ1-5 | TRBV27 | TGTGCCAGCACCACTATCGGGCAGGGCAATCAGCCCCAGCATTTT | CASTTIGQGNQPQHF
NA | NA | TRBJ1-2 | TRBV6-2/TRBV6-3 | TGTGCCAGCAGTCCTGATCAACTCTATGGCTACACCTTC | CASSPDQLYGYTF
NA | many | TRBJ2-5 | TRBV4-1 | TGCGCCAGCAGCCAATCCAATGTGATGGGGACCCAGTACTTC | CASSQSNVMGTQYF
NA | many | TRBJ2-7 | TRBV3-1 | TGTGCCAGCAGCCAAGGGGGCTACGAGCAGTACTTC | CASSQGGYEQYF
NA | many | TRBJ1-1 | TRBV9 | TGTGCCAGCAGGTATTCAGGGAGTGGTGACACTGAAGCTTTCTTT | CASRYSGSGDTEAFF
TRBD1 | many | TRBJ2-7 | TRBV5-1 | TGCGCCAGCAGCTTGGCGGTGACAGGGAGTGACGAGCAGTACTTC | CASSLAVTGSDEQYF